This TCR beta chain comes out of a study of OX40 agonist ivuxolimab in advanced cancers. Study summary: Enrolled patients in dose escalation had cancers that were hepatocellular carcinoma, melanoma, renal cell or head and neck cancer. Study-level results: More expanded clones were seen, on average, in CD8+ T cells than in CD4+.

Only in-frame clones appear in the TCRdb table, and some are missing; sequencing was by immunoSEQ multiplex PCR. The sample holds 60,000 to 80,000 clones, 70% to 90% seen once. CDR1 is LNHDA, CDR2 SQIVND, per germline (reference sequence). V was shortened by 3 bases and J by 0 bases, with 5 bases between the two germline ends. The CDR3 consists of 14 residues. Patients were excluded for autoimmune disease history or systemic immunosuppression. Of note for this clone: No antigen is known for it.

The clonotype originates from an adult with an advanced solid tumor such as melanoma, head and neck, liver or kidney cancer. The material was CD4+ or CD8+ T cells sorted from blood, obtained in a trial of the OX40 agonist ivuxolimab. The V and J genes are TRBV19 and TRBJ2-2; D remains unclear. CDR3 in amino acids: CASSMSPNTGELFF. DNA of the CDR3: TGTGCCAGTAGTATGAGTCCGAACACCGGGGAGCTGTTTTTT.